Listed below are T cell receptor beta chains from one sample, sequenced in a study of molecular identifiers for immune sequencing clone quantification. TCRdb analysed the PCR reads with MiXCR anew, one entry per CDR3 protein. The sample contains about half a million distinct CDR3 sequences, roughly 26% of which appear only once. Sequenced input: naive CD8+ T cells from blood, with Jurkat cell RNA spiked in. The receptors here all came from a human donor in good health. Some libraries in this study had Jurkat cell RNA spiked in. Each CDR3 is given with its conserved first and last residue. The D gene is left open where the match is weak. Rows may omit the clone size; those that give it use once, few, many or a size class.

D gene | J gene | V gene | clone size | CDR3 protein | CDR3 DNA
. | TRBJ1-5 | TRBV6-5 | . | CASSLSFSGDNQPQHF | TGTGCCAGCAGTCTATCCTTTTCCGGGGACAATCAGCCCCAGCATTTT
. | TRBJ1-1 | TRBV4-3 | few | CASSQDWRGNTEAFF | TGCGCCAGCAGCCAAGATTGGAGGGGGAACACTGAAGCTTTCTTT
. | TRBJ1-1 | TRBV19 | . | CASSEDGYTEAFF | TGTGCCAGTAGTGAAGACGGATACACTGAAGCTTTCTTT
TRBD1 | TRBJ2-5 | TRBV10-2 | . | CASSDRGRGQETQYF | TGCGCCAGCAGTGACAGGGGGAGAGGCCAAGAGACCCAGTACTTC
. | TRBJ2-7 | TRBV3-1 | . | CASSQDPVYEQYF | TGTGCCAGCAGCCAAGATCCGGTTTACGAGCAGTACTTC
TRBD2 | TRBJ2-7 | TRBV7-6 | . | CASSSGLAVGEQYF | TGTGCCAGCAGCTCGGGACTAGCGGTAGGCGAGCAGTACTTC
. | TRBJ2-3 | TRBV9 | . | CASSPSGTLHPTDTQYF | TGTGCCAGCAGCCCATCCGGGACCCTCCATCCCACAGATACGCAGTATTTT
TRBD1 | TRBJ1-2 | TRBV13 | . | CASSLPQGVEGRANYGYTF | TGTGCCAGCAGCTTGCCCCAGGGGGTCGAGGGACGGGCTAACTATGGCTACACCTTC
. | TRBJ1-5 | TRBV7-9 | many | CASSLGSTGSAQPQHF | TGTGCCAGCAGCTTAGGTTCTACGGGGTCTGCTCAGCCCCAGCATTTT
TRBD2 | TRBJ2-1 | TRBV20-1 | few | CSARDLAGDDNEQFF | TGCAGTGCTAGAGATTTAGCGGGAGACGACAATGAGCAGTTCTTC
TRBD1 | TRBJ1-2 | TRBV3-1 | few | CASSQLNEGQGYGYTF | TGTGCCAGCAGCCAGCTAAATGAGGGACAGGGATATGGCTACACCTTC
TRBD2 | TRBJ2-4 | TRBV9 | few | CASSDAGAGENIQYF | TGTGCCAGCAGCGATGCAGGAGCGGGAGAAAACATTCAGTACTTC
. | TRBJ2-3 | TRBV12-3/TRBV12-4 | . | CASSSGQAARFGTDTQYF | TGTGCCAGCAGTTCGGGGCAGGCGGCGAGGTTTGGCACAGATACGCAGTATTTT
. | TRBJ2-2 | TRBV7-6 | few | CAFGNTGELFF | TGTGCTTTCGGCAACACCGGGGAGCTGTTTTTT
. | TRBJ1-5 | TRBV24-1 | few | CATSDGQTNQPQHF | TGTGCCACCAGTGACGGACAGACTAATCAGCCCCAGCATTTT
. | TRBJ2-7 | TRBV3-1 | . | CASSQTSLIPYEQYF | TGTGCCAGCAGCCAAACTAGTCTGATCCCTTACGAGCAGTACTTC
. | TRBJ2-3 | TRBV6-2/TRBV6-3 | . | CASSYLRLGSTDTQYF | TGTGCCAGCAGTTACTTACGACTAGGGAGCACAGATACGCAGTATTTT
TRBD1 | TRBJ2-2 | TRBV19 | few | CASSRGGELFF | TGTGCCAGTAGTCGAGGGGGCGAGCTGTTTTTT
TRBD1 | TRBJ2-1 | TRBV29-1 | many | CSVDLGQGDNEQFF | TGCAGCGTTGATTTGGGACAGGGGGACAATGAGCAGTTCTTC
. | TRBJ2-2 | TRBV12-5 | few | CASGLWEANTGELFF | TGTGCTAGTGGTTTGTGGGAAGCGAACACCGGGGAGCTGTTTTTT
TRBD1 | TRBJ2-1 | TRBV6-2/TRBV6-3 | few | CASRNRGSYNEQFF | TGTGCCAGCAGAAACAGGGGTTCCTACAATGAGCAGTTCTTC
. | TRBJ2-2 | TRBV2 | few | CASLRSTGELFF | TGTGCCAGCTTACGATCAACCGGGGAGCTGTTTTTT
. | TRBJ1-5 | TRBV4-1 | . | CASSQQMSGGWNQPQHF | TGCGCCAGCAGCCAGCAAATGTCGGGGGGCTGGAATCAGCCCCAGCATTTT
TRBD2 | TRBJ2-3 | TRBV5-1 | many | CASSLEASGGTDTQYF | TGCGCCAGCAGCTTGGAGGCTAGCGGGGGGACAGATACGCAGTATTTT
. | TRBJ2-5 | TRBV2 | . | CASSPPVGAETQYF | TGTGCCAGCAGTCCCCCGGTCGGGGCAGAGACCCAGTACTTC
. | TRBJ2-3 | TRBV13 | . | CASSLLGVQRNADTQYF | TGTGCCAGCAGCCTGCTGGGGGTACAACGAAACGCAGATACGCAGTATTTT
TRBD2 | TRBJ2-3 | TRBV20-1 | . | CSARVSGAPSGDLPQDTQYF | TGCAGTGCTAGAGTATCCGGGGCGCCTAGCGGGGACCTTCCACAGGATACGCAGTATTTT
TRBD1 | TRBJ2-6 | TRBV30 | . | CAWNRGVAGANVLTF | TGTGCCTGGAACAGGGGAGTGGCTGGGGCCAACGTCCTGACTTTC
TRBD1 | TRBJ2-7 | TRBV27 | . | CASSDRGKMGEQYF | TGTGCCAGCAGTGACAGGGGCAAGATGGGCGAGCAGTACTTC
. | TRBJ2-1 | TRBV7-9 | few | CASSPRTSLSYNEQFF | TGTGCCAGCAGCCCCAGGACTTCCCTTTCCTACAATGAGCAGTTCTTC
TRBD1 | TRBJ1-1 | TRBV7-9 | many | CASSLAGGQLNTEAFF | TGTGCCAGCAGCTTAGCCGGGGGACAGTTGAACACTGAAGCTTTCTTT
. | TRBJ2-3 | TRBV6-6 | . | CASSYSVRRVGRADTQYF | TGTGCCAGCAGTTACTCGGTTAGAAGGGTGGGCAGGGCAGATACGCAGTATTTT
TRBD2 | TRBJ2-5 | TRBV9 | . | CASSSGSAETQYF | TGTGCCAGCAGCAGCGGGAGCGCAGAGACCCAGTACTTC
TRBD2 | TRBJ2-1 | TRBV27 | few | CASLGLAGGHEQFF | TGTGCCAGCCTAGGACTAGCGGGGGGGCATGAGCAGTTCTTC
. | TRBJ2-1 | TRBV10-3 | . | CAISGGSHNEQFF | TGTGCCATCAGTGGGGGATCCCACAATGAGCAGTTCTTC
TRBD1 | TRBJ2-3 | TRBV5-6 | many | CASTPSRPMDRVYTDTQYF | TGTGCCAGCACGCCCTCGAGACCAATGGACAGGGTCTACACAGATACGCAGTATTTT
. | TRBJ2-7 | TRBV5-6 | . | CASSLTASSSYEQYF | TGTGCCAGCAGCTTGACAGCCTCCTCCTCCTACGAGCAGTACTTC
TRBD1 | TRBJ2-1 | TRBV28 | . | CASGQGAYNEQFF | TGTGCCAGCGGACAGGGGGCATACAATGAGCAGTTCTTC
TRBD2 | TRBJ2-3 | TRBV12-5 | . | CASGSSGLAESTDTQYF | TGTGCTAGTGGCTCCTCTGGACTAGCGGAGAGTACAGATACGCAGTATTTT
. | TRBJ2-7 | TRBV19 | few | CASSIRENSYEQYF | TGTGCCAGTAGTATAAGAGAAAACTCCTACGAGCAGTACTTC
. | TRBJ1-1 | TRBV28 | few | CASSFRRSNTEAFF | TGTGCCAGCAGTTTTCGCAGGTCGAACACTGAAGCTTTCTTT
. | TRBJ1-3 | TRBV5-6 | once | CASSLGAAGNTIYF | TGTGCCAGCAGCCTAGGGGCAGCTGGAAACACCATATATTTT
TRBD2 | TRBJ2-1 | TRBV9 | . | CASSVVSSGSDEQFF | TGTGCCAGCAGCGTAGTGTCTAGCGGGAGTGATGAGCAGTTCTTC
. | TRBJ2-5 | TRBV3-1 | . | CASSPPVAQETQYF | TGTGCCAGCAGCCCCCCGGTGGCGCAAGAGACCCAGTACTTC
. | TRBJ2-5 | TRBV27 | few | CASSLEGGKETQYF | TGTGCCAGCAGTTTAGAGGGCGGGAAAGAGACCCAGTACTTC
. | TRBJ2-3 | TRBV28 | many | CASSFFSSDTDTQYF | TGTGCCAGCAGTTTTTTCTCTTCCGACACAGATACGCAGTATTTT
. | TRBJ1-2 | TRBV11-2 | . | CASSLDWGRTNYGYTF | TGTGCCAGCAGCTTAGATTGGGGCAGGACCAACTATGGCTACACCTTC
. | TRBJ2-1 | TRBV28 | . | CASSLIPGTPRSSYNEQFF | TGTGCCAGCAGTTTAATCCCAGGGACTCCGCGGAGCTCCTACAATGAGCAGTTCTTC
. | TRBJ2-3 | TRBV12-3/TRBV12-4 | many | CASSLQDGGKSTDTQYF | TGTGCCAGCAGTTTACAAGATGGGGGAAAAAGCACAGATACGCAGTATTTT